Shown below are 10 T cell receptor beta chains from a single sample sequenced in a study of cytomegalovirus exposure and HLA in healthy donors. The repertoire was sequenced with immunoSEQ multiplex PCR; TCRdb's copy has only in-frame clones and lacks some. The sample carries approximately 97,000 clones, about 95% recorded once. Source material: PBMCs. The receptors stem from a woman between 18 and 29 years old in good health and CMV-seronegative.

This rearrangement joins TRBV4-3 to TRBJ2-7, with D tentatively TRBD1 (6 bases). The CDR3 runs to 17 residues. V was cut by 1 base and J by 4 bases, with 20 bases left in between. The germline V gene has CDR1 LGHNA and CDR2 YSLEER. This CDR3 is CASSQGVVMSGEYEQYF. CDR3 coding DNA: TGCGCCAGCAGCCAAGGGGTCGTGATGTCAGGGGAGTACGAGCAGTACTTC.

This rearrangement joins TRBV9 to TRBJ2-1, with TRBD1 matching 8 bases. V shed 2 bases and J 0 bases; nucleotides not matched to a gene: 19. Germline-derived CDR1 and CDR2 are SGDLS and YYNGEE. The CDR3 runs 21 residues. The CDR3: CASSVGTGKIHRGSSYNEQFF. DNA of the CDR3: TGTGCCAGCAGCGTCGGGACAGGAAAAATCCATCGAGGATCCTCCTACAATGAGCAGTTCTTC. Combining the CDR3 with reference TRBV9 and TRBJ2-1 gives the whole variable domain DSGVTQTPKHLITATGQRVTLRCSPRSGDLSVYWYQQSLDQGLQFLIQYYNGEERAKGNILERFSAQQFPDLHSELNLSSLELGDSALYFCASSVGTGKIHRGSSYNEQFFGPGTRLTVL.

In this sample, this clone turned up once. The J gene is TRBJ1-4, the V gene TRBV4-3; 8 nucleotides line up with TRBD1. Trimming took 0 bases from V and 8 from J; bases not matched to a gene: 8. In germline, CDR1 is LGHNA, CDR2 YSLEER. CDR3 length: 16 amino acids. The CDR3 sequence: CASSQDLTGVGEKLFF. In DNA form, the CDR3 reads TGCGCCAGCAGCCAAGATCTGACAGGGGTAGGAGAAAAACTGTTTTTT.

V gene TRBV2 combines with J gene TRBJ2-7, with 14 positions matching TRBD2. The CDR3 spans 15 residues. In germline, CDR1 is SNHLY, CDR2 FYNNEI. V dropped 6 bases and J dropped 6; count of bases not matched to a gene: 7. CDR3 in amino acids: CASRVGLAGVPEQYF. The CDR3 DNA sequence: TGTGCCAGCAGGGTGGGACTAGCGGGAGTACCCGAGCAGTACTTC.

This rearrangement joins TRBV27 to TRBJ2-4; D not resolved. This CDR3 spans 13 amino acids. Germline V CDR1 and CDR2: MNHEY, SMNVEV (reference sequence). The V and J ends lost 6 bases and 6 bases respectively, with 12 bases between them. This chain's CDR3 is CASSPGPVNIQYF. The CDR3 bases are TGTGCCAGCAGCCCTGGGCCGGTAAACATTCAGTACTTC.

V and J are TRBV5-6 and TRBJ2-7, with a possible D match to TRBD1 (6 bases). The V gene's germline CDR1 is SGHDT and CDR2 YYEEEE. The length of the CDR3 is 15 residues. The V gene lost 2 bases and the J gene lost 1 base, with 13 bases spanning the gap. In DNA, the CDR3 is TGTGCCAGCAGCTTAGAGACAGGAGGATCCTACGAGCAGTACTTC. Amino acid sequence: CASSLETGGSYEQYF.

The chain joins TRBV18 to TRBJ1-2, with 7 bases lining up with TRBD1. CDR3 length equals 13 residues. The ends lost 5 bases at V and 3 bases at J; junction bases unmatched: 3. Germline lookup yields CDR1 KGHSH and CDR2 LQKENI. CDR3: CASSEDRDYGYTF. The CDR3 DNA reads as TGTGCCAGCTCAGAAGACAGGGACTATGGCTACACCTTC. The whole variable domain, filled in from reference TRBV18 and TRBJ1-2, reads NAGVMQNPRHLVRRRGQEARLRCSPMKGHSHVYWYRQLPEEGLKFMVYLQKENIIDESGMPKERFSAEFPKEGPSILRIQQVVRGDSAAYFCASSEDRDYGYTFGSGTRLTVV.

The CDR3 sequence is CASSFRTLDLTDTQYF. The CDR3 DNA is TGTGCCAGCAGCTTCCGGACTCTGGACCTCACAGATACGCAGTATTTT. The chain couples TRBV5-5 to TRBJ2-3; a weak D match, TRBD2 (5 bases). The CDR3 spans 16 residues. V dropped 2 bases and J dropped 2 bases, with 15 bases sitting between them. CDR1 and CDR2 from the germline V gene are SGHKS and YYEKEE (reference sequence).

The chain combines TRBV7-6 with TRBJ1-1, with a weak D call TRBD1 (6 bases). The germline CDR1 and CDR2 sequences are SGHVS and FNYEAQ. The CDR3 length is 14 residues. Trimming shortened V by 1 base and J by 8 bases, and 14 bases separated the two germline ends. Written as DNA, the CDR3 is TGTGCCAGCAGCTTAGACAGGGACAACCTAGAAGCTTTCTTT. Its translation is CASSLDRDNLEAFF. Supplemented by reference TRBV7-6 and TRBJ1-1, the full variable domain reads GAGVSQSPRYKVTKRGQDVALRCDPISGHVSLYWYRQALGQGPEFLTYFNYEAQQDKSGLPNDRFSAERPEGSISTLTIQRTEQRDSAMYRCASSLDRDNLEAFFGQGTRLTVV.

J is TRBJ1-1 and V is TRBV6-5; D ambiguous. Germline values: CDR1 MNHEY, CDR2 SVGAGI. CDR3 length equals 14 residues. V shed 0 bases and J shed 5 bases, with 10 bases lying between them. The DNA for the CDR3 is TGTGCCAGCAGTTACTCGATGGCCAGGACTGAAGCTTTCTTT. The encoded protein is CASSYSMARTEAFF.